This T cell receptor beta chain came from a study of blood T cells in healthy people across ages. CDR3 length: 15 residues. Germline-derived CDR1 and CDR2 are SQVTM and ANQGSEA. For this clonotype: Antigen specificity is unknown. One end of the junction varies from germline; a read error may be responsible.

The study, taken as a whole, reports: Older age coincided with a roughly linear decline in TCR beta diversity per million T cells. The long-lived group displayed more naive CD4+ cells, plus higher diversity, than the aged donors did.

Together with a sample-barcoded 5' primer, a J-beta primer mix was included in a second PCR lasting about 6 to 11 cycles. TCRdb used MiXCR to reprocess the 5' RACE reads, holding one entry per CDR3 protein. The data show around 800,000 distinct CDR3 sequences, 20% to 30% seen once. These data were also filed under a second study, of T cells of mothers and their children.

The sequenced sample consisted of blood. This rearrangement joins TRBV29-1 to TRBJ2-2, with D unresolved. The receptor was derived from a boy aged 5-17 years in good health. The CDR3 DNA reads TGCAGCGCCGAGGCTGCGCCACCGAACATCGGGGAGCTGTTTTTT. As protein: CSAEAAPPNIGELFF.